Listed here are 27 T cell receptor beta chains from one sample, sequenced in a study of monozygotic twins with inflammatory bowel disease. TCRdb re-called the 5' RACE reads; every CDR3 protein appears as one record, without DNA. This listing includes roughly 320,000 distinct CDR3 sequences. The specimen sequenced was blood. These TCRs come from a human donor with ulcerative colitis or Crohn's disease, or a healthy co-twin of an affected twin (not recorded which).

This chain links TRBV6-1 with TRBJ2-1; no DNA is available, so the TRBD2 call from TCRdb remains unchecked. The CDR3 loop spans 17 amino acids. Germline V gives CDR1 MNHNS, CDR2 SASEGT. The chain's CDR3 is CASSASSGRPGSDEQFF.

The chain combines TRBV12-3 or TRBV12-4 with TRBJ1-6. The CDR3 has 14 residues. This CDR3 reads CASSFVGLNSPLHF.

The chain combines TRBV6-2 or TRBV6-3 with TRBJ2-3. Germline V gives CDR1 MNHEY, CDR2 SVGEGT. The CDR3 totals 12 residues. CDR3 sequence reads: CASSHSPDTQYF.

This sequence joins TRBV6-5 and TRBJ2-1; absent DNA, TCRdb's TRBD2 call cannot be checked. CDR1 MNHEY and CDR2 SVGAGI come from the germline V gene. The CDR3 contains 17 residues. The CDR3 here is CASSYSPLAGAINEQFF.

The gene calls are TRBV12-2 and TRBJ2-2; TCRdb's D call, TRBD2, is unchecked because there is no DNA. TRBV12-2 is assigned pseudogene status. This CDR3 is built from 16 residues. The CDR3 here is CASRFRTSGMNGELFF.

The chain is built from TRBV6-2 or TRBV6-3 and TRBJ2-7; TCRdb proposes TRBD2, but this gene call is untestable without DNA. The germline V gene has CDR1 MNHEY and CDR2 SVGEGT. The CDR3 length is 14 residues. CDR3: CASRGAGGIYEQYF.

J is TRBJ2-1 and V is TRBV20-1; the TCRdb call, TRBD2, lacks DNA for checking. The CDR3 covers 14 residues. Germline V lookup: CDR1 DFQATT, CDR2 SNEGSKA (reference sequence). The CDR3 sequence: CSARVPSGVNEQFF.

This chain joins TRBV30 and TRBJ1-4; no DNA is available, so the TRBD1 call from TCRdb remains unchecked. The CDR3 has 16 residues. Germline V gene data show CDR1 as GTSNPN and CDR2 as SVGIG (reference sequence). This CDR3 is CAWSAPGQETNEKLFF.

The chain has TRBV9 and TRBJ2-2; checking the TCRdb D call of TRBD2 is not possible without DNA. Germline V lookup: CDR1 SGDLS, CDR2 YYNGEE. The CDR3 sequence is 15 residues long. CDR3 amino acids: CASSGWTSGGQELFF.

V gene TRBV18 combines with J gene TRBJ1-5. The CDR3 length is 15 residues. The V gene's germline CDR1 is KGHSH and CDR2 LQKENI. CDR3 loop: CASSPSEGDGQPQHF. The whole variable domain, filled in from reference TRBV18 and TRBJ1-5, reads NAGVMQNPRHLVRRRGQEARLRCSPMKGHSHVYWYRQLPEEGLKFMVYLQKENIIDESGMPKERFSAEFPKEGPSILRIQQVVRGDSAAYFCASSPSEGDGQPQHFGDGTRLSIL.

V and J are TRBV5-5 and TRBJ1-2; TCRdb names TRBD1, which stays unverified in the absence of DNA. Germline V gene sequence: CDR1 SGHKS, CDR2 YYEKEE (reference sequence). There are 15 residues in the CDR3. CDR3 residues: CASSLAPRDRRGYTF.

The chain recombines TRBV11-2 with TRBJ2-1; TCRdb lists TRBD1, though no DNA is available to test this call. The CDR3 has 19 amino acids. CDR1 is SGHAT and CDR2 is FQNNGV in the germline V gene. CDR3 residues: CASSLGKLWRGHRYNEQFF.

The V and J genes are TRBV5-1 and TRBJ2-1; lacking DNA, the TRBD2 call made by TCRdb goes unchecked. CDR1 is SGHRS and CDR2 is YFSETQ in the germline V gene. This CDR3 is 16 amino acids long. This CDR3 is CASSPEVQSSYNEQFF.

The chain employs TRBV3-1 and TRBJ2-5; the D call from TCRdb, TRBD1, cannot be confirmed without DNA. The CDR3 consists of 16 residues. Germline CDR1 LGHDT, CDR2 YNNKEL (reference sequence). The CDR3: CASSQRSPTSGRTQYF.

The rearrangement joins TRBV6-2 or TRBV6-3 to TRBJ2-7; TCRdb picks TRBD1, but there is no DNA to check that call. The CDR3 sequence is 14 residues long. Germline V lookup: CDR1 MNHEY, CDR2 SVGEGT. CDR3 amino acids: CASSRQISSYEQYF.

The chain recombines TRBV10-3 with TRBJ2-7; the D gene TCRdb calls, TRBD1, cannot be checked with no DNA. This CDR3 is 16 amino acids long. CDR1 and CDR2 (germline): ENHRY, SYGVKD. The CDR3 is CAISEKFDSSGAEQYF.

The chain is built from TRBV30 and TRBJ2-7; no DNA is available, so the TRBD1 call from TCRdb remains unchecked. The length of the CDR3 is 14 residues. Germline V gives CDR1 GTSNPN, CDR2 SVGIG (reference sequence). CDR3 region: CAWSHTGTPGEQYF.

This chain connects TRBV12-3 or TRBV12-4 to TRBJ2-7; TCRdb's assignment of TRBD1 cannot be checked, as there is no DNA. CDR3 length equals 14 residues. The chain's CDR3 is CASRRTGAVGEQYF.

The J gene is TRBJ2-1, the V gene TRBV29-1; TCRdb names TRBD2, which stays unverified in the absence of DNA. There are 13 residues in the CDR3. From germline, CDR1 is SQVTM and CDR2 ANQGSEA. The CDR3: CSVDEASGNEQFF.

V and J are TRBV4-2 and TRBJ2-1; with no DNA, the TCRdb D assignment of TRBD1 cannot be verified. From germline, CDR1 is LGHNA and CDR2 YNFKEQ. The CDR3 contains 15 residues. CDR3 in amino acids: CASSPSPRNNFEQFF.

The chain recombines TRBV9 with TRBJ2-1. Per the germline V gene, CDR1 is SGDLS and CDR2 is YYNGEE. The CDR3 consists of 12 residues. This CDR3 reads CASSADTAEQFF. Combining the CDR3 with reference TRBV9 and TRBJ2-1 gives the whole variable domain DSGVTQTPKHLITATGQRVTLRCSPRSGDLSVYWYQQSLDQGLQFLIQYYNGEERAKGNILERFSAQQFPDLHSELNLSSLELGDSALYFCASSADTAEQFFGPGTRLTVL.

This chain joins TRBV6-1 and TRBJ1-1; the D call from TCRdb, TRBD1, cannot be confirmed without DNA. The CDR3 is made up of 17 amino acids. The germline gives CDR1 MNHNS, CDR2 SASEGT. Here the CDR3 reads CASSKRRPGRINTEAFF.

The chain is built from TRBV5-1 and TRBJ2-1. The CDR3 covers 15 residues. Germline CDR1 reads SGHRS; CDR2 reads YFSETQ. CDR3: CASSLLTHTYNEQFF. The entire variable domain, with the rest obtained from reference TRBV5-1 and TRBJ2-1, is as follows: KAGVTQTPRYLIKTRGQQVTLSCSPISGHRSVSWYQQTPGQGLQFLFEYFSETQRNKGNFPGRFSGRQFSNSRSEMNVSTLELGDSALYLCASSLLTHTYNEQFFGPGTRLTVL.

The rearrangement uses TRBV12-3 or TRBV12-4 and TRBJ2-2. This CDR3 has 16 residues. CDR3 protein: CASSLALAENTGELFF.

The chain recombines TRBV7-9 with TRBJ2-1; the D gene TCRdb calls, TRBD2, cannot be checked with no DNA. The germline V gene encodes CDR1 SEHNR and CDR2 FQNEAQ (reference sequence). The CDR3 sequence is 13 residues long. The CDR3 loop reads CASSRLAYNEQFF. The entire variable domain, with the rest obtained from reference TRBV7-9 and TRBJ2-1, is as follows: DTGVSQNPRHKITKRGQNVTFRCDPISEHNRLYWYRQTLGQGPEFLTYFQNEAQLEKSRLLSDRFSAERPKGSFSTLEIQRTEQGDSAMYLCASSRLAYNEQFFGPGTRLTVL.

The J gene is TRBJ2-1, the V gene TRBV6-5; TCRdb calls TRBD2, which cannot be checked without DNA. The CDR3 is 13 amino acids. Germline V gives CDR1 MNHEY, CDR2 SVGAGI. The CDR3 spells CASRLGGYNEQFF.

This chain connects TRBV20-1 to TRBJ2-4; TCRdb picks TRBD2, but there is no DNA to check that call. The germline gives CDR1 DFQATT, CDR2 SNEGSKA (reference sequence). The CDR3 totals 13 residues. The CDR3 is CSATTGLLTTDNF.